A single sample gave rise to the 24 T cell receptor beta chains below, sequenced in a study of immune evolution from preneoplasia to lung adenocarcinoma. Sequencing was performed with immunoSEQ multiplex PCR; in TCRdb, only in-frame clones are kept and a portion is missing. The data show approximately 6,600 clones, around 78% seen once. Sequencing input: FFPE minimally invasive lung adenocarcinoma tissue. Receptor source: a person aged 60-79 years with lung adenocarcinoma.

V is TRBV7-9 and J is TRBJ1-1, with no clear D. CDR1 and CDR2 from the germline V gene are SEHNR and FQNEAQ (reference sequence). The CDR3 is 12 amino acids. Trimming cost V 6 bases and J 1 base, with 6 bases left between them. CDR3 amino acids: CASSPENTEAFF. The CDR3, as DNA: TGTGCCAGCAGTCCAGAGAACACTGAAGCTTTCTTT.

The V and J genes are TRBV6-1 and TRBJ2-1; D call uncertain. Deletions cut 4 bases from V and 8 bases from J, with 9 bases between. Germline lookup yields CDR1 MNHNS and CDR2 SASEGT. The CDR3 spans 12 residues. CDR3 protein: CASSAAGDEQFF. The CDR3 nucleotides read TGTGCCAGCAGTGCAGCCGGCGATGAGCAGTTCTTC.

V usage is TRBV29-1 and J usage is TRBJ2-7; the D gene could be TRBD1 or TRBD2 (5 bases each). The CDR3 has 14 amino acids. The germline gives CDR1 SQVTM, CDR2 ANQGSEA. V was cut by 3 bases and J by 5 bases, with 17 bases left in between. The DNA for the CDR3 is TGCAGCGTTGATCCTTCGGGGACGGGTAACGAGCAGTACTTC. Protein: CSVDPSGTGNEQYF.

This clone was counted between two and nine times. V gene TRBV5-1 combines with J gene TRBJ2-6; D is uncertain. Germline values: CDR1 SGHRS, CDR2 YFSETQ. The V end was cut by 4 bases, the J end by 2 bases, with 7 bases between. The CDR3 loop spans 14 amino acids. This chain's CDR3 is CASSTGTGANVLTF. The CDR3 DNA is TGCGCCAGCAGCACTGGGACTGGGGCCAACGTCCTGACTTTC.

The chain is built from TRBV18 and TRBJ2-5; D is unclear. Germline CDR1 and CDR2: KGHSH and LQKENI. The CDR3 length is 12 residues. V was shortened by 6 bases and J by 2 bases, with 7 bases between the two germline ends. The CDR3 DNA follows: TGTGCCAGCTCGCATTATCAAGAGACCCAGTACTTC. This sequence encodes CASSHYQETQYF.

The V gene is TRBV7-6, the J gene TRBJ2-7, with D maybe TRBD2 (5 bases). The CDR3 covers 12 residues. Looked up from germline, CDR1 is SGHVS and CDR2 is FNYEAQ. The germline V and J ends were trimmed by 1 base and 9 bases, with 10 bases remaining between them. The CDR3 protein is CASSLVAGGQYF. The CDR3 DNA reads TGTGCCAGCAGCTTAGTCGCCGGAGGGCAGTACTTC.

For the CDR3, the DNA is TGTGCCAGCAGTTACTCCTGGATCAGCACTGAAGCTTTCTTT. It codes for CASSYSWISTEAFF. The genes are TRBV6-5 and TRBJ1-1, with D uncertain. The CDR3 spans 14 residues. Trimming stripped 0 bases from V and 4 bases from J, with 9 bases between. Germline V lookup: CDR1 MNHEY, CDR2 SVGAGI.

This chain uses TRBV5-4 with TRBJ1-5; D gene unclear. V shed 0 bases and J shed 3 bases, with 7 bases lying between them. Germline values: CDR1 SGHNT, CDR2 YYREEE (reference sequence). This CDR3 region has 14 residues. CDR3 nucleotide sequence: TGTGCCAGCAGCTTGGTAGGGTCCAATCAGCCCCAGCATTTT. This sequence encodes CASSLVGSNQPQHF. Using reference TRBV5-4 and TRBJ1-5 for the parts outside the CDR3, the full variable domain is ETGVTQSPTHLIKTRGQQVTLRCSSQSGHNTVSWYQQALGQGPQFIFQYYREEENGRGNFPPRFSGLQFPNYSSELNVNALELDDSALYLCASSLVGSNQPQHFGDGTRLSIL.

The chain employs TRBV4-1 and TRBJ2-1, with D possibly being TRBD1 (6 bases). The CDR3 covers 16 residues. Germline V gene data show CDR1 as MGHRA and CDR2 as YSYEKL. Trimming removed 3 bases at V and 0 bases at J, with 12 bases between. CDR3 region: CASSHLDRSSYNEQFF. The CDR3 DNA reads as TGCGCCAGCAGCCATTTGGACAGAAGCTCCTACAATGAGCAGTTCTTC.

Note on this clone: Other DNA sequences from this sample encode an identical CDR3 as well. The chain links TRBV11-3 to TRBJ2-1, with D uncertain. This CDR3 has 14 amino acids. Per germline, CDR1 SGHNT and CDR2 YENEEA. V lost 5 bases and J 3 bases, leaving 11 bases between the germline ends. This CDR3 reads CASSPDGFYNEQFF. For the CDR3, the DNA is TGTGCCAGCAGCCCCGACGGATTCTACAATGAGCAGTTCTTC. The complete variable domain, with remaining parts taken from reference TRBV11-3 and TRBJ2-1, reads EAGVVQSPRYKIIEKKQPVAFWCNPISGHNTLYWYLQNLGQGPELLIRYENEEAVDDSQLPKDRFSAERLKGVDSTLKIQPAELGDSAVYLCASSPDGFYNEQFFGPGTRLTVL.

The CDR3 reads CASSLLWSSYNEQFF. The CDR3 nucleotides read TGTGCCAGCAGCTTATTATGGAGCTCCTACAATGAGCAGTTCTTC. The rearrangement links TRBV11-1 to TRBJ2-1, with no clear D. This CDR3 is 15 amino acids long. The V end was cut by 2 bases, the J end by 0 bases, with 8 bases between. CDR1 is SGHAT, CDR2 FQDESV, per germline (reference sequence). The variable domain in full, with the rest retrieved from reference TRBV11-1 and TRBJ2-1, is EAEVAQSPRYKITEKSQAVAFWCDPISGHATLYWYRQILGQGPELLVQFQDESVVDDSQLPKDRFSAERLKGVDSTLKIQPAELGDSAMYLCASSLLWSSYNEQFFGPGTRLTVL.

The genes are TRBV5-4 and TRBJ2-7, with TRBD2 matching over 12 bases. Germline V gene data show CDR1 as SGHNT and CDR2 as YYREEE (reference sequence). V lost 4 bases to trimming and J lost 1 base; unmatched junction nucleotides: 3. CDR3 size: 15 residues. CDR3 sequence: CASSAGLAGSYEQYF. The DNA for the CDR3 is TGTGCCAGCAGCGCCGGACTAGCGGGATCCTACGAGCAGTACTTC.

The chain has TRBV4-1 and TRBJ2-5; 7 bases align to TRBD2. This CDR3 contains 16 residues. Trimming cost V 3 bases and J 0 bases; bases outside gene matches: 7. Germline V gene sequence: CDR1 MGHRA, CDR2 YSYEKL. The CDR3 here is CASSQTSLAYQETQYF. The CDR3 region has the DNA TGCGCCAGCAGCCAGACCTCACTAGCGTACCAAGAGACCCAGTACTTC.

As concerns this clone: Other DNA sequences in the same sample also yield this CDR3. The V and J genes are TRBV30 and TRBJ2-7; 8 bases are shared with TRBD1. This CDR3 has 13 amino acids. J gave up 4 bases and V 4 bases, and 6 bases lay outside the gene matches. CDR1 GTSNPN and CDR2 SVGIG come from the germline V gene (reference sequence). The CDR3 reads CAWTSGGGYEQYF. For the CDR3, the DNA is TGTGCCTGGACATCAGGGGGCGGGTACGAGCAGTACTTC.

This chain connects TRBV23-1 to TRBJ2-3; D unclear. TRBV23-1 is labeled an ORF, and its function is uncertain. This CDR3 is 12 amino acids long. The V end lost 3 bases, the J end lost 3 bases, and 4 bases lay between the germline ends. The CDR3 bases are TGCGCCAGCAGTCAGGGGACAGATACGCAGTATTTT. Translation: CASSQGTDTQYF.

The chain is built from TRBV10-3 and TRBJ2-2; tentatively, D is TRBD2 (6 bases). Germline CDR1 and CDR2: ENHRY and SYGVKD. Trimming stripped 0 bases from V and 7 bases from J, with 12 bases between. This CDR3 has 15 residues. The DNA for the CDR3 is TGTGCCATCAGTGAGTCTACGGGAGCTATCGGGGAGCTGTTTTTT. Translated: CAISESTGAIGELFF.

As for this clone: The junction shows a germline mismatch at one end, possibly a read error. V and J are TRBV28 and TRBJ2-7; 9 nucleotides match TRBD1. Looked up from germline, CDR1 is MDHEN and CDR2 is SYDVKM. This CDR3 region has 15 residues. The CDR3 sequence: CASSLGQGPGYEQYF. As DNA, the CDR3 is TGTGCCAGCAGCCTCGGACAGGGGCCGGGCTACGAGCAGTACTTT.

The V call is TRBV28, the J call TRBJ2-1, with 9 bases that match TRBD2. V shed 5 bases and J 9 bases; nucleotides not matched to a gene: 11. CDR3 length: 15 amino acids. CDR1 MDHEN and CDR2 SYDVKM come from the germline V gene. The CDR3 bases are TGTGCCAGCAGTCCCGGGACTAGCTTCCGGTTTGAGCAGTTCTTC. Protein: CASSPGTSFRFEQFF.

This clone was recorded once. The rearrangement joins TRBV4-2 to TRBJ2-7, with D uncertain. With 0 bases removed from V and 2 bases from J, the gap between germline ends came to 14 bases. Germline V gene data show CDR1 as LGHNA and CDR2 as YNFKEQ. There are 16 residues in the CDR3. Here the CDR3 DNA reads TGTGCCAGCAGCCAAGAGGGGTCTACGGGTGCCTACGAGCAGTACTTC. This codes for CASSQEGSTGAYEQYF.

This chain's CDR3 is CASSPPSGGRETQYF. The CDR3 DNA sequence: TGTGCCAGCTCACCCCCTAGCGGGGGTCGGGAGACCCAGTACTTC. The rearrangement uses TRBV18 and TRBJ2-5, with 10 bases that match TRBD2. Per germline, CDR1 KGHSH and CDR2 LQKENI. This CDR3 contains 15 residues. V dropped 3 bases and J dropped 5; count of bases not matched to a gene: 6.

The V and J genes are TRBV6-5 and TRBJ1-5, with a possible D match to TRBD1 (5 bases). CDR3 length: 15 residues. V lost 6 bases, J lost 5 bases, and 17 bases lay in between. Germline assignment: CDR1 MNHEY and CDR2 SVGAGI. The CDR3 spells CASRKTGKGDQPQHF. The CDR3 region has the DNA TGTGCCAGCAGGAAAACAGGAAAAGGGGATCAGCCCCAGCATTTT.

This chain links TRBV11-2 with TRBJ2-7; TRBD1 agrees at 10 bases. Germline V gene sequence: CDR1 SGHAT, CDR2 FQNNGV. V shed 6 bases and J 3 bases; nucleotides not matched to a gene: 8. The CDR3 covers 15 residues. This CDR3 is CASSSPGQGYYEQYF. Here the CDR3 DNA reads TGTGCCAGCAGTTCTCCGGGACAGGGGTACTACGAGCAGTACTTC.

The chain carries TRBV7-9 and TRBJ2-7; 8 bases agree with TRBD1. V was clipped by 5 bases and J by 0 bases; unmatched bases: 3. Germline V CDR1 and CDR2: SEHNR, FQNEAQ (reference sequence). The CDR3 runs to 14 residues. The CDR3 nucleotides are TGTGCCAGCAGCGGGACAGGCTCCTCCTACGAGCAGTACTTC. It specifies CASSGTGSSYEQYF.

This rearrangement joins TRBV7-8 to TRBJ1-1, with TRBD1 as a possible D gene (5 bases). V was trimmed by 1 base and J by 7 bases, leaving 7 bases between them. The germline CDR1 and CDR2 sequences are SGHVS and FQNEAQ. This CDR3 has 12 amino acids. CDR3 protein: CASSLVGLEAFF. CDR3 nucleotides: TGTGCCAGCAGCTTAGTGGGACTTGAAGCTTTCTTT.